A single sample gave rise to the 7 T cell receptor beta chains below, sequenced in a study of T cells in Graves' hyperthyroidism and ophthalmopathy. TCR beta CDR3 region amplification was performed from RNA transcripts. The HTBI set primed first-round TCR CDR3 RT-PCR. Each CDR3 protein gets one entry after TCRdb re-called the multiplex PCR reads with MiXCR. The sample has some 800,000 distinct CDR3 sequences, approximately 40% seen once; the top ten hold approximately 10%. Source material: blood. These receptors came from a young man with Graves' hyperthyroidism.

This clonotype has ten or more counts. This chain uses TRBV24-1 with TRBJ2-2; no reliable D call. V was trimmed by 3 bases and J by 6 bases, leaving 7 bases between them. The CDR3 runs to 13 residues. Germline CDR1 is KGHDR and CDR2 is SFDVKD. The CDR3 DNA follows: TGTGCCACCAGTGATGAAGGGTCCGGGGAGCTGTTTTTT. This translates into CATSDEGSGELFF.

The genes are TRBV6-5 and TRBJ1-1; D ambiguous. The CDR3 is 14 amino acids. CDR1 is MNHEY, CDR2 SVGAGI, per germline. V was shortened by 0 bases and J by 2 bases, with 7 bases between the two germline ends. CDR3 amino acids: CASSYSPSNTEAFF. CDR3 coding DNA: TGTGCCAGCAGTTACTCCCCTTCTAACACTGAAGCTTTCTTT.

In regard to this clonotype: A much more abundant neighbour one base away suggests this may be a read error. The chain combines TRBV2 with TRBJ1-2; tentative D call: TRBD1 (6 bases). Between the trimmed V and J ends, which lost 10 bases and 5 bases, there was a span of 11 bases. Germline V CDR1 and CDR2: SNHLY, FYNNEI. This CDR3 is 11 amino acids long. The CDR3 loop reads CATVGAYGYTF. The CDR3 DNA reads as TGTGCCACGGTGGGGGCTTATGGCTACACCTTC.

This sequence joins TRBV5-1 and TRBJ1-4; 7 bases map to TRBD1. Germline V gives CDR1 SGHRS, CDR2 YFSETQ. V lost 3 bases, J lost 3 bases, and 8 bases stayed unmatched. The CDR3 contains 16 residues. CDR3 amino acids: CASSWNGDSPNEKLFF. CDR3 nucleotide sequence: TGCGCCAGCAGCTGGAATGGGGACAGCCCTAATGAAAAACTGTTTTTT.

The chain employs TRBV2 and TRBJ2-1; a possible D gene is TRBD2 (6 bases). V was clipped by 8 bases and J by 7 bases, with 21 bases between them. Germline loops: CDR1 SNHLY, CDR2 FYNNEI. The CDR3 has 15 residues. The CDR3 here is CASAVWDSWDNEQFF. CDR3 nucleotide sequence: TGTGCCAGCGCGGTCTGGGACTCTTGGGATAATGAGCAGTTCTTC.

This clonotype was detected a few times. The rearrangement uses TRBV6-5 and TRBJ2-5; 8 bases match TRBD2. Germline V gene lookup returns CDR1 MNHEY and CDR2 SVGAGI. Losses at the gene ends were 2 bases for V and 1 base for J; bases not matched to a gene: 6. The CDR3 totals 16 residues. CDR3 loop: CASSYGTSGSQETQYF. The CDR3 DNA reads as TGTGCCAGCAGTTACGGCACTAGCGGCTCCCAAGAGACCCAGTACTTC.

This chain uses TRBV7-2 with TRBJ1-5, with 7 nucleotides matching TRBD1. The trim removed 7 bases at V and 7 bases at J, leaving 10 bases unmatched. The CDR3 loop spans 14 amino acids. CDR1 SGHTA and CDR2 FQGNSA come from the germline V gene. DNA for the CDR3: TGTGCCAGCATCCTCCTGACAGGGTTCCAGCCCCAGCATTTT. Its protein is CASILLTGFQPQHF. The full variable domain, rest sourced from reference TRBV7-2 and TRBJ1-5, is GAGVSQSPSNKVTEKGKDVELRCDPISGHTALYWYRQSLGQGLEFLIYFQGNSAPDKSGLPSDRFSAERTGGSVSTLTIQRTQQEDSAVYLCASILLTGFQPQHFGDGTRLSIL.